The entry that follows covers one T cell receptor beta chain sequence. Its specific antigen is unknown. No qualities accompany the bases; no much larger clone lies one base away. The cohort comprised 666 healthy bone marrow donors. Cohort members were all nominally healthy when sampled, although unrecorded immune exposures were likely present. The donor tested CMV seronegative and was one of the 352 seronegative cohort members. Every donor gave a peripheral blood sample, and the peripheral blood mononuclear cells from that sample were used for TCR beta sequencing. Genomic DNA extraction from the blood cell samples was performed with the Qiagen DNeasy Blood Extraction Kit. V and J lose 6 bases and 3 bases, and a span of 8 bases separates them. There are 12 amino acids in the CDR3, from cysteine to phenylalanine inclusive. The CDR3 DNA has 36 bases and is translated from base 1. The germline V gene (reference sequence) gives CDR1 as MNHNY and CDR2 as SVGAGI.

Library prep was done by the immunoSEQ multiplex PCR assay. The multiplex PCR relied on a mix of 60 forward primers for TCR Vbeta segments and 13 reverse primers for TCR Jbeta segments. Amplification of the CDR3 region of rearranged TCR beta genes was performed with a multiplex PCR assay on genomic DNA. Amplified TCR beta libraries were sequenced as 87-base-pair reads on the Illumina HiSeq System. The study's own analysis went as follows. A later analysis counted about 76 million unique TCR beta chains across the 666 repertoires, and around 9.9 million of these chains were shared by at least two donors. Raw reads were error-corrected and collapsed into unique sequences by a nearest-neighbor algorithm in which closely related sequences were merged to remove PCR and sequencing errors. To assign V, D and J gene segments, CDR3 sequences were aligned to IMGT reference sequences. For a sequence to be retained, a match of at least six nucleotides to both a V gene segment and a J gene segment was required. Rearrangements were called productive when the CDR3 lacked stop codons and stayed in frame with V and J; all others were non-productive. Following IMGT convention, CDR3 was defined as the stretch from the second conserved V-encoded cysteine up to the conserved J-encoded phenylalanine. Sequences without an unambiguous match to a single V gene segment were excluded from the earlier analysis of 587 of the donors. In an earlier analysis of a few hundred of the donors, a V segment was called functional when productive rearrangements were above 56.7%, and segregating when the standard deviation between donors exceeded 5%. To diagnose cytomegalovirus status from the catalog of TCR beta chain sequences, a statistical classification framework was built. In a later analysis, V and J genes were assigned by comparing TCR nucleotide sequences against IMGT/GENE-DB human TR gene sequences. Using the TCRdist pipeline, a later analysis assigned CDR3 sequences along with most-parsimonious VDJ recombination scenarios. In a later analysis, every TCR beta chain was defined by the combination of its CDR3 amino acid sequence and its V-gene family, and reads without a unique V-gene family were dropped. To address suspected cross-contamination and a sequencing artifact, a later analysis removed 592 highly shared, low-generation-probability nucleotide sequences. For each public chain, a later analysis derived a clonal expansion index from normalized ranks of inferred template counts within each repertoire. In a later analysis, generation probabilities were computed using a VDJ recombination model fitted to out-of-frame rearrangements, and the results were checked against IGoR. In a later analysis, hypergeometric tests were used to score TCR-TCR, TCR-HLA and TCR-CMV co-occurrence, with a repertoire-size bias correction applied to TCR pairs. To estimate false discovery rates, a later analysis permuted the HLA or CMV assignments 20 times. In a later analysis, co-occurring TCRs were grouped using DBSCAN, and TCRdist sequence similarity was added for clustering within HLA-allele-positive subsets. Repertoires with fewer than 30,000 or more than 120,000 public chains, plus five repertoires with anomalous nucleotide sharing, were excluded from co-occurrence clustering. In its TCRdb copy, this immuneACCESS table keeps in-frame sequences only and misses some clones. Where compared with another copy, unresolved V genes explain less than half of these, and the others have no known cause. D and trimming come from the DNA, and the V and J calls and clone size come from that table. Present in this sample are 180,000 or so clones, roughly 70% of which were seen just once. The top ten clonotypes cover roughly 3% of the sample.

The record originates from a study of cytomegalovirus exposure and HLA in healthy donors (dated by TCRdb to the late 2010s). General notes on the study: According to an earlier analysis of 587 of the donors, about 179 million T cells yielded over 100 million unique TCR beta sequences and around 300 Gb of sequence data. An early release that covered roughly 600 HLA-typed donors contained around 330 gigabases of sequencing data and roughly 84 million unique TCR sequences. Among the roughly 400 genotyped donors, under 90% belonged to the genetic ancestry cluster associated with self-reported Caucasian donors. The study aimed to test whether signatures of past pathogen exposure could be identified by cataloging public T cell receptors. The study used immunosequencing to profile the T cell repertoires of around 600 subjects and linked those repertoires to cytomegalovirus serostatus. A separate validation cohort of 100 to 150 different subjects was used in addition to the roughly 700-subject first cohort. To predict cytomegalovirus infection status, the study combined high-throughput TCR immunosequencing, statistical association of individual TCRs with disease status, and machine learning. A later analysis re-examined previously published TCR beta repertoires from more than 650 donors and added high-resolution HLA genotyping to investigate patterns of TCR occurrence. In the later analysis, no new phenotypic data were used to find candidate immune exposures; instead, reliance was placed on TCR beta sequences and their occurrence across donors. An earlier analysis of 587 of the donors used high-throughput TCR beta sequencing to judge whether each TCR beta V gene segment behaved as functional or pseudogenic. Donor age, sex, ethnicity and CMV serostatus were collected together with the repertoire data. A later genetic analysis took genome-wide SNP genotypes for about 65% of the 666 donors and used that subset as a discovery cohort. All discovery cohort repertoires had been generated on a single sequencing platform. HLA typing covered class I and class II loci at four-digit resolution. Typing coverage varied by locus: roughly 620-640 donors for A, B, C, DRB1 and DQB1; approximately 560 for DQA1; nearly 610 for DPA1; approximately 470 for DPB1. Roughly five DR-DQ haplotypes were handled as single units for association and clustering because linkage in the cohort was strong. Across 300 to 400 genotyped donors of the cohort, an average of about 240,000 unique TCR beta nucleotide sequences per donor were sequenced, and approximately 19% of those sequences were non-productive.

The research as a whole found: While some public TCRs were present in many individuals, most TCR sequences turned up only very rarely across donors. In vitro tests confirmed that a few of the cytomegalovirus-associated TCR beta chains recognize cytomegalovirus antigens. The earlier analysis of approximately 560 of the donors excluded some 15 rarely observed V segments, including chromosome 9 orphons, because counts were too low. A later analysis reported that several top co-occurrence clusters appeared linked to parvovirus B19, influenza, CMV and Epstein-Barr virus. Compared with the roughly 720-donor mean, donors in an Asian-associated ancestry cluster had fewer N-insertions in productive TCRs, according to a later genetic analysis. When HLA alleles, especially DR and DQ, strongly co-occurred, TCR associations were difficult to assign to individual alleles. It was suggested by the authors that the approach could potentially be generalized to other disease states and immunological phenotypes. Some IMGT-functional V segments, including TRBV6-2 and TRBV6-3, could not be distinguished by the 87-base-pair reads and were therefore excluded. In an earlier analysis of 500 to 650 of the donors, most TCR beta V segments appeared in productive rearrangements about 90% or about 30% of the time, broadly matching IMGT annotations. Because HLA typing was missing for some donors at each locus, association tests included only the typed subset. According to a later analysis, TCR association rates differed among HLA loci, with DRB1 alleles showing the most associated TCRs and HLA-C alleles showing the fewest. Specific HLA alleles were associated with 15,000 to 20,000 TCR beta sequences at a false discovery rate of 0.05 in a later analysis. Immune exposure information for the cohort was limited to CMV serostatus. Roughly uniform sequencing depth across donors was assumed in presence/absence analyses, although this assumption may not hold. A further reported finding was that TCR beta sequences accurately predicted the HLA-A and HLA-B alleles for most subjects in the first cohort. A cluster of highly shared sequence variants was judged likely to represent a technical artifact of the sequencing pipeline. The study listed 150 to 200 TCR beta chains as associated with cytomegalovirus. Compared with equally common non-associated chains, HLA-associated TCR beta chains in a later analysis were more clonally expanded and had lower generation probabilities. A later genetic analysis associated a missense DCLRE1C variant with V-gene and J-gene trimming of TCR beta chains, and an independent cohort replicated the association. Correlated functional status among segregating V segments might reflect linkage disequilibrium, but an unknown experimental factor could not be ruled out. The classifier was reported to diagnose cytomegalovirus status with high specificity and sensitivity in both the original cohort and the validation cohort. Most CMV-associated TCR beta chains appeared to be HLA-restricted in a later analysis, and the HLA associations seemed to be driven largely by CMV exposure. The cohort was sequenced for TCR beta chains only, and without alpha or paired-chain data the features that could be detected were limited.

Sample: PBMCs. The clonotype was recovered from a male donor in good health and CMV-seronegative. The sequence links TRBV6-6 to TRBJ1-2; no D gene call is confident. The DNA reads as follows: TGTGCCAGCAGCCGTCGGGACTATGGCTACACCTTC. It is translated as CASSRRDYGYTF.